This TCR beta chain was identified during a study of cytomegalovirus exposure and HLA in healthy donors (dated by TCRdb to 2016 to 2017). For the wider study: According to an earlier analysis of a few hundred of the donors, roughly 180 million T cells yielded some 110 million unique TCR beta sequences and approximately 300 Gb of sequence data. An early release that covered some 630 HLA-typed donors contained around 300 gigabases of sequencing data and around 80 million unique TCR sequences. The genetic ancestry cluster associated with self-reported Caucasian donors included 70% to 85% of the 398 genotyped donors. The aim of the study was to test whether cataloging public T cell receptors could identify signatures of past pathogen exposure. Using immunosequencing, the study profiled T cell repertoires from 500 to 800 subjects and related those repertoires to cytomegalovirus serostatus. In addition to the first cohort of 666 subjects, a separate validation cohort of 130 or so different subjects was used. High-throughput TCR immunosequencing, statistical association of individual TCRs with disease status, and machine learning were combined to predict cytomegalovirus infection status. A later analysis re-analyzed previously published TCR beta repertoires from 666 donors and added high-resolution HLA genotyping to study TCR occurrence patterns. Rather than using new phenotypic data, the later analysis identified candidate immune exposures from TCR beta sequences and from how often those sequences occurred across donors. An earlier analysis of a few hundred of the donors applied high-throughput TCR beta sequencing to assess whether each TCR beta V gene segment acted as functional or pseudogenic. Donor age, sex, ethnicity and CMV serostatus were compiled alongside the repertoire data. Genome-wide SNP genotypes for about three fifths of the roughly 700 donors were used in a later genetic analysis, which treated that subset as a discovery cohort. All discovery cohort repertoires had been generated on a single sequencing platform. Class I and class II HLA loci were covered by the typing at four-digit resolution. The number of donors typed differed by locus, with about 629-640 for A, B, C, DRB1 and DQB1, 522 for DQA1, 600 to 610 for DPA1, and over 400 for DPB1. Because of strong linkage in the cohort, roughly five DR-DQ haplotypes were treated as single units for association and clustering. Across approximately 400 genotyped donors of the cohort, an average of approximately 200,000 unique TCR beta nucleotide sequences per donor were sequenced, and approximately 19% of those sequences were non-productive.

Paper-wide results and their limitations: Presence/absence analyses assumed roughly uniform sequencing depth across donors, an assumption that may not hold. In the study, approximately 160 TCR beta chains were listed as associated with cytomegalovirus. In a later analysis, TCR association rates were found to vary across HLA loci, with the most associated TCRs seen for DRB1 alleles and the fewest for HLA-C alleles. Most TCR sequences were observed very rarely across donors, whereas some public TCRs were present in many individuals. In a later analysis, HLA-associated TCR beta chains showed more clonal expansion and lower generation probabilities than non-associated chains that were equally common. Strong co-occurrence of HLA alleles, especially DR and DQ, made assigning TCR associations to individual alleles difficult. The authors suggested that the approach could potentially be extended to other disease states and immunological phenotypes. An association between a missense DCLRE1C variant and V-gene and J-gene trimming of TCR beta chains was found in a later genetic analysis and replicated in an independent cohort. A further reported finding was that TCR beta sequences accurately predicted the HLA-A and HLA-B alleles for most subjects in the first cohort. Broadly in line with IMGT annotations, most TCR beta V segments showed up in productive rearrangements about 87% or about 30% of the time in an earlier analysis of roughly 590 of the donors. Immune exposure information for the cohort was limited to CMV serostatus. Because some donors lacked HLA typing at each locus, the association tests relied only on the typed subset. Most CMV-associated TCR beta chains appeared to be HLA-restricted in a later analysis, and the HLA associations seemed to be driven largely by CMV exposure. In both the original and validation cohorts, the classifier was reported to diagnose cytomegalovirus status with high specificity and sensitivity. The earlier analysis of approximately 560 of the donors excluded over 15 rarely observed V segments, including chromosome 9 orphons, because counts were too low. According to a later analysis, parvovirus B19, influenza, CMV and Epstein-Barr virus appeared linked to several top co-occurrence clusters. A later genetic analysis reported fewer N-insertions in productive TCRs among donors in an Asian-associated ancestry cluster than the roughly 700-donor mean. In vitro tests confirmed that a few of the cytomegalovirus-associated TCR beta chains recognize cytomegalovirus antigens. Specific HLA alleles were associated with some 15,000 TCR beta sequences at a false discovery rate of 0.05 in a later analysis. Linkage disequilibrium might explain the correlated functional status among segregating V segments, but an unknown experimental factor could not be ruled out. The 87-base-pair reads could not distinguish some IMGT-functional V segments, including TRBV6-2 and TRBV6-3, so those segments were excluded. This cohort had only TCR beta chains sequenced, and the lack of alpha or paired-chain data limited which features could be detected. A group of highly shared sequence variants was considered likely to be a technical artifact of the sequencing pipeline.

The CDR3 measures 11 amino acids from cysteine to phenylalanine. The sequence is cut down to CDR3 DNA, 33 bases in frame from base 1. From the germline V gene (reference sequence), CDR1 is GTSNPN and CDR2 is SVGIG. V lost 3 bases and J lost 3 bases; the stretch between them is 5 bases long. Libraries were constructed by the immunoSEQ multiplex PCR assay. For the multiplex PCR, a mixture combining 60 forward primers for TCR Vbeta segments and 13 reverse primers for TCR Jbeta segments was used. Amplification of the CDR3 region of rearranged TCR beta genes was performed with a multiplex PCR assay on genomic DNA. On the Illumina HiSeq System, the amplified TCR beta libraries were sequenced as 87-base-pair reads. On the authors' methods: A later analysis counted around 72 million unique TCR beta chains across the 500 to 850 repertoires, and some 11 million of these chains were shared by at least two donors. Raw reads were error-corrected and collapsed into unique sequences by a nearest-neighbor algorithm in which closely related sequences were merged to remove PCR and sequencing errors. Alignment of CDR3 sequences to IMGT reference sequences was used to assign V, D and J gene segments. For a sequence to be retained, a match of at least six nucleotides to both a V gene segment and a J gene segment was required. Rearrangements were classified as productive when the CDR3 lacked stop codons and remained in frame with V and J, and all other rearrangements were classified as non-productive. CDR3 was defined by IMGT convention, running from the second conserved V-encoded cysteine to the conserved J-encoded phenylalanine. The earlier analysis of some 600 of the donors excluded sequences that lacked an unambiguous match to a single V gene segment. In an earlier analysis of almost 600 of the donors, a V segment was called functional when productive rearrangements were above 56.7%, and segregating when the standard deviation between donors exceeded 5%. A statistical classification framework was built to diagnose cytomegalovirus status from the catalog of TCR beta chain sequences. In a later analysis, V and J genes were assigned by comparing TCR nucleotide sequences against IMGT/GENE-DB human TR gene sequences. In a later analysis, CDR3 sequences and most-parsimonious VDJ recombination scenarios were assigned using the TCRdist pipeline. In a later analysis, every TCR beta chain was defined by the combination of its CDR3 amino acid sequence and its V-gene family, and reads without a unique V-gene family were dropped. To address suspected cross-contamination and a sequencing artifact, a later analysis removed 550 to 750 highly shared, low-generation-probability nucleotide sequences. In a later analysis, a clonal expansion index was calculated for each public chain from normalized within-repertoire ranks of inferred template counts. Generation probabilities in a later analysis came from a VDJ recombination model fitted to out-of-frame rearrangements, and those results were checked against IGoR. In a later analysis, TCR-TCR, TCR-HLA and TCR-CMV co-occurrence was scored with hypergeometric tests, and a repertoire-size bias correction was applied to TCR pairs. False discovery rates were estimated in a later analysis by permuting HLA or CMV assignments 20 times. In a later analysis, co-occurring TCRs were grouped using DBSCAN, with TCRdist sequence similarity added in when clustering inside HLA-allele-positive subsets. Repertoires with fewer than 30,000 or more than 120,000 public chains, plus five repertoires with anomalous nucleotide sharing, were excluded from co-occurrence clustering. Here the immuneACCESS table is served through TCRdb, limited to in-frame sequences with V and J called. Missing clones are a known gap in these copies; in checked studies unresolved V genes cover under half, and the rest lacks a known reason. For V, J and clone size, that table is used; D and trimming come from the DNA. The sample data list about 50,000 clones, and 80% of these were observed just once. The top ten hold 8% to 8.5% of the sample.

The cohort consisted of 650 to 850 healthy bone marrow donors. At the time of sampling, all cohort members were nominally healthy, though unrecorded immune exposures were likely present. The donor was CMV seropositive and was included in the group of approximately 310 seropositive cohort members. A peripheral blood sample was collected from each donor, and TCR beta sequencing was performed on peripheral blood mononuclear cells. Genomic DNA extraction from the blood cell samples was performed with the Qiagen DNeasy Blood Extraction Kit. With regard to this clone: This receptor's antigen is unknown. No base-level quality is on record; no much larger clone is a single base apart.

The source of this sequence is a young man in good health and CMV-seropositive. Sequencing was done on a sample of PBMCs. The rearrangement joined TRBV30 to TRBJ2-5; no D gene call is confident. The DNA sequence is given as TGTGCCTGGAGGATAGAAGAGACCCAGTACTTC. Its translation reads: CAWRIEETQYF.